This T cell receptor beta chain was obtained from a study of PD-L1 blockade in urothelial cancer. On the study more broadly: Bladder-origin urothelial cancer in males described about nine tenths of the roughly 29 patients. Patients had undergone 0 to 3 prior chemotherapy regimens.

TCRdb keeps only in-frame clones here, not all; method: immunoSEQ multiplex PCR. This table holds 50,000 to 70,000 clones, roughly four fifths found once. The time point was: pretreatment peripheral blood. CDR1 SNHLY and CDR2 FYNNEI come from the germline V gene. V lost 0 bases and J lost 4, with 9 bases in between. This CDR3 region has 14 residues. This rearrangement joins TRBV2 to TRBJ1-1; D not certain. The sample consisted of PBMCs, taken around atezolizumab (anti-PD-L1) treatment. The clonotype was recovered from a man between 65 and 85 years old with urothelial cancer. The CDR3 sequence is CASSEALRGTEAFF. The CDR3 DNA reads as TGTGCCAGCAGTGAAGCGCTTCGGGGCACTGAAGCTTTCTTT.